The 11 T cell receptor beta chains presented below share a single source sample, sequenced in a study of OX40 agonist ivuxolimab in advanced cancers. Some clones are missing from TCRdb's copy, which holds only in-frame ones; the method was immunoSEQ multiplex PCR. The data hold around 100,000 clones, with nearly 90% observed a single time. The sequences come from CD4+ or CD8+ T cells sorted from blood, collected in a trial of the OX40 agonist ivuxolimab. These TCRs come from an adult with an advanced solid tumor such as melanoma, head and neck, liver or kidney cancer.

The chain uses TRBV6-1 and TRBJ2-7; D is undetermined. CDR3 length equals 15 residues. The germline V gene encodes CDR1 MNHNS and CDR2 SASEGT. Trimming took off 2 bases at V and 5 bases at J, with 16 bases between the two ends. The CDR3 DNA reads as TGTGCCAGCAGTGAATCAGGACCAATGATCAACGAGCAGTACTTC. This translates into CASSESGPMINEQYF.

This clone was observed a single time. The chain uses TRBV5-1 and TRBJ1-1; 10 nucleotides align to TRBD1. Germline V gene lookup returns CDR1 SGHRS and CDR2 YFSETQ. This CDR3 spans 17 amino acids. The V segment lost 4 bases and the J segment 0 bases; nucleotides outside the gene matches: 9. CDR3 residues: CASSGGQGSIMNTEAFF. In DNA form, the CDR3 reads TGCGCCAGCAGCGGGGGACAGGGGAGCATCATGAACACTGAAGCTTTCTTT.

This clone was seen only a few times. As DNA, the CDR3 is TGTGCCAGCAGTGTAGGCGGAAACACCATATATTTT. Amino acids: CASSVGGNTIYF. The J gene is TRBJ1-3, the V gene TRBV2; D gene unclear. The V gene's germline CDR1 is SNHLY and CDR2 FYNNEI. This CDR3 is built from 12 residues. Trimming removed 4 bases from V and 4 bases from J, with 5 bases in between.

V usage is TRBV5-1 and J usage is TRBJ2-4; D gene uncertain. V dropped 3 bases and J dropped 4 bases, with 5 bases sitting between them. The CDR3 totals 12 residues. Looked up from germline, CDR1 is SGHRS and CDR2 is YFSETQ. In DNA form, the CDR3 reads TGCGCCAGCAGCTCCGGAAAAAACATTCAGTACTTC. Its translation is CASSSGKNIQYF.

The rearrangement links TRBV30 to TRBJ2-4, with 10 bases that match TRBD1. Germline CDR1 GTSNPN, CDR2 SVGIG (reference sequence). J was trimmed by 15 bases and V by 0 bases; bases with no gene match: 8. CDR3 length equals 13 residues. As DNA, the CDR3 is TGTGCCTGGAGTGTACTAAGGGACAGGGGAGCGTACTTC. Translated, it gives CAWSVLRDRGAYF.

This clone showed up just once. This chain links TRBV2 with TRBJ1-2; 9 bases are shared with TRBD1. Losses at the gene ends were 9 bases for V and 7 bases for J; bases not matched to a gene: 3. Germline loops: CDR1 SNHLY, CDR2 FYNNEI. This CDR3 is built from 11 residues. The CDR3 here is CARKTGGGYTF. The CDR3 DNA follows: TGTGCCAGGAAGACAGGGGGTGGCTACACCTTC.

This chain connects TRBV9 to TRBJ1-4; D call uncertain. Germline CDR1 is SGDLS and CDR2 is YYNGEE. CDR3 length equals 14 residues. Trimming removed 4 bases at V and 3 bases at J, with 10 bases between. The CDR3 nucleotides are TGTGCCAGCAGCCCGGGTGAGGCTAATGAAAAACTGTTTTTT. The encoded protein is CASSPGEANEKLFF.

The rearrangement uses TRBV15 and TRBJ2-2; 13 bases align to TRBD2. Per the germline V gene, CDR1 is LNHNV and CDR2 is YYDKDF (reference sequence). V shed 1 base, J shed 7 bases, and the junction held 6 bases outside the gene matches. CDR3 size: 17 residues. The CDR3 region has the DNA TGTGCCACCAGCAGAGCCCCAGGACTAGCGGGAGACGGGGAGCTGTTTTTT. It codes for CATSRAPGLAGDGELFF.

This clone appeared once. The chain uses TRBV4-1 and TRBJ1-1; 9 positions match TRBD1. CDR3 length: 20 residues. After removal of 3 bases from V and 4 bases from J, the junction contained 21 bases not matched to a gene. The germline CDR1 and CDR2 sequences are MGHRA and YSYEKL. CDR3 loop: CASSHVPGQGRAKIGTEAFF. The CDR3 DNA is TGCGCCAGCAGCCACGTCCCGGGACAGGGTAGGGCCAAGATCGGCACTGAAGCTTTCTTT.

CDR3 sequence reads: CASSLAGRTLHF. CDR3 bases: TGTGCCAGCAGCCTCGCCGGACGGACGCTCCACTTT. The chain employs TRBV14 and TRBJ1-6; D not resolved. This CDR3 spans 12 amino acids. Germline V CDR1 and CDR2: SGHDN, FVKESK. Trimming removed 4 bases from V and 16 bases from J, with 14 bases in between. The full variable domain, in which reference TRBV14 and TRBJ1-6 provide the parts outside the CDR3, is EAGVTQFPSHSVIEKGQTVTLRCDPISGHDNLYWYRRVMGKEIKFLLHFVKESKQDESGMPNNRFLAERTGGTYSTLKVQPAELEDSGVYFCASSLAGRTLHFGNGTRLTVT.

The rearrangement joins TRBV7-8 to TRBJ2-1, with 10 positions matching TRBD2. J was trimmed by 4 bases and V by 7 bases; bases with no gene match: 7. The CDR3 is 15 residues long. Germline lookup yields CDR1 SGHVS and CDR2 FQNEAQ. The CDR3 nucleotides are TGTGCCAGCACTCTCGGGACTAGCGCATACAATGAGCAGTTCTTC. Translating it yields CASTLGTSAYNEQFF.